This T cell receptor beta chain was recorded in a study of technical replicates of blood from a handful of donors. Profiled with immunoSEQ multiplex PCR; TCRdb holds only in-frame clones, not every one. The data contain tens of thousands of clones, roughly 98% of them singletons. There are 13 residues in the CDR3. The germline gives CDR1 SQVTM, CDR2 ANQGSEA. V lost 4 bases, J lost 2 bases, and 4 bases stayed unmatched. What was sequenced was T cells isolated from PBMCs. The sequence was collected from a human donor in good health. This chain joins TRBV29-1 and TRBJ2-7, with 8 bases matching TRBD2. Here the CDR3 reads CSVVSGRAYEQYF. The CDR3 DNA reads as TGCAGCGTTGTATCCGGGAGGGCCTACGAGCAGTACTTC.